A selection of T cell receptor beta chains follows, all from one sample in a study of blood T cell repertoires in COVID-19. Assay: immunoSEQ multiplex PCR; the TCRdb copy retains only in-frame clones and omits some. In the table there are some 16,000 clones, roughly 82% of which are singletons. Sequenced material: peripheral blood. All receptors come from a man older than 75 with active COVID-19. Both conserved end residues are part of each CDR3. D genes are given only for firm matches. Some rows have no size entry. The others give once, few or many, or a class for an expanded clone.

TRBJ2-3,.,few,15,TRBV7-9,CASSLLEEVGDTQYF,TGTGCCAGCAGCTTATTGGAGGAGGTAGGAGATACGCAGTATTTT
TRBJ2-6,.,.,21,TRBV5-1,CASSHVGTPRPRSSGANVLTF,TGCGCCAGCAGCCATGTCGGGACTCCCAGACCTAGGAGCTCTGGGGCCAACGTCCTGACTTTC
TRBJ2-1,TRBD2,.,15,TRBV19,CASSRTSVIDNEQFF,TGTGCCAGTAGTAGGACTAGCGTGATAGACAATGAGCAGTTCTTC
TRBJ2-3,TRBD2,once,14,TRBV4-1,CASSPGLASYTQYF,TGCGCCAGCAGCCCCGGACTAGCCTCTTATACGCAGTATTTT
TRBJ2-3,TRBD2,few,16,TRBV27,CASSQLAGGPTDTQYF,TGTGCCAGCAGTCAATTAGCGGGAGGGCCCACAGATACGCAGTATTTT
TRBJ1-2,TRBD1,few,16,TRBV7-8,CASSLGQGRSHYGYTF,TGTGCCAGCAGCTTGGGACAGGGGCGTTCTCACTATGGCTACACCTTC
TRBJ2-3,.,.,14,TRBV6-1,CASSELVSTDTQYF,TGTGCCAGCAGTGAATTAGTATCCACAGATACGCAGTATTTT
TRBJ2-1,TRBD2,.,15,TRBV19,CASSVTSGRINEQFF,TGTGCCAGTAGTGTTACTAGCGGGAGAATCAATGAGCAGTTCTTC
TRBJ1-2,TRBD1,once,14,TRBV27,CASSRGDRGYGYTF,TGTGCCAGCAGCCGCGGGGACAGGGGCTATGGCTACACCTTC
TRBJ1-2,.,.,12,TRBV6-1,CASSDNGYGYTF,TGTGCCAGCAGTGACAACGGCTATGGCTACACCTTC
TRBJ2-7,TRBD1,.,15,TRBV13,CASSRGTGGNYEQYF,TGTGCCAGCAGCAGGGGCACAGGGGGGAATTACGAGCAGTACTTC
TRBJ1-4,.,.,17,TRBV28,CASSRSSLVSTNEKLFF,TGTGCCAGCAGTCGAAGCTCCCTGGTGTCAACTAATGAAAAACTGTTTTTT
TRBJ1-6,.,.,11,TRBV28,CASRDYSPLHF,TGTGCCAGCAGGGACTATTCACCCCTCCACTTT
TRBJ1-2,.,few,12,TRBV29-1,CSVEDKSYGYTF,TGCAGCGTTGAAGATAAGAGTTATGGCTACACCTTC
TRBJ1-5,TRBD1,.,19,TRBV6-4,CASSHLSGQGVESNQPQHF,TGTGCCAGCAGTCATCTATCGGGACAGGGGGTCGAAAGCAATCAGCCCCAGCATTTT
TRBJ1-2,TRBD1,.,15,TRBV6-6,CASSYPGQTNYGYTF,TGTGCCAGCAGTTACCCGGGACAGACTAACTATGGCTACACCTTC